The 20 T cell receptor beta chains below all came from one sample that was sequenced in a study of monozygotic twins with inflammatory bowel disease. TCRdb reworked the 5' RACE reads into one entry per CDR3 protein, no DNA. The sample holds 150,000 to 200,000 distinct CDR3 sequences. The sequencing sample was made of blood. All receptors come from a human donor with ulcerative colitis or Crohn's disease, or a healthy co-twin of an affected twin (not recorded which).

This sequence joins TRBV29-1 and TRBJ2-7; TCRdb's D call of TRBD1 is untestable without DNA. Germline V gene data show CDR1 as SQVTM and CDR2 as ANQGSEA. The CDR3 contains 13 residues. The CDR3 sequence is CSVLAPRLDEQYF.

The chain carries TRBV28 and TRBJ2-3; without DNA, the TCRdb call of TRBD1 cannot be checked. CDR1 MDHEN and CDR2 SYDVKM come from the germline V gene. This CDR3 is 14 amino acids long. This CDR3 is CASSIPGQKDTQYF. Based on the CDR3 plus reference TRBV28 and TRBJ2-3, the full variable domain is DVKVTQSSRYLVKRTGEKVFLECVQDMDHENMFWYRQDPGLGLRLIYFSYDVKMKEKGDIPEGYSVSREKKERFSLILESASTNQTSMYLCASSIPGQKDTQYFGPGTRLTVL.

This rearrangement joins TRBV15 to TRBJ2-7; the TCRdb D gene call, TRBD1, has no DNA to confirm it. The CDR3 length is 14 residues. Germline V gene lookup returns CDR1 LNHNV and CDR2 YYDKDF (reference sequence). This CDR3 is CATSSIRGPYEQYF.

V and J are TRBV7-3 and TRBJ2-2; TCRdb proposes TRBD1, but this gene call is untestable without DNA. The CDR3 length is 15 residues. Looked up from germline, CDR1 is SGHTA and CDR2 is FQGTGA. The CDR3 loop reads CASSLGGTSGGELFF.

This chain joins TRBV29-1 and TRBJ1-3. Germline lookup yields CDR1 SQVTM and CDR2 ANQGSEA. The CDR3 runs 15 residues. CDR3 loop: CSVEGTTDSGNTIYF.

This chain uses TRBV6-6 with TRBJ1-5. CDR1 and CDR2 (germline): MNHNY, SVGAGI (reference sequence). The CDR3 loop spans 14 amino acids. This CDR3 is CASRVTHSNQPQHF.

The chain links TRBV11-3 to TRBJ2-5; the D call from TCRdb, TRBD2, cannot be confirmed without DNA. Per the germline V gene, CDR1 is SGHNT and CDR2 is YENEEA. The CDR3 covers 13 residues. The CDR3 region is CASSWGLQETQYF.

The rearrangement uses TRBV7-2 and TRBJ1-1; TCRdb indicates TRBD1, and absent DNA this call remains unverified. Per the germline V gene, CDR1 is SGHTA and CDR2 is FQGNSA. The CDR3 has 16 residues. The CDR3: CASSPHGGGVNTEAFF.

The chain couples TRBV5-1 to TRBJ2-3. Germline lookup yields CDR1 SGHRS and CDR2 YFSETQ. The CDR3 has 15 residues. The CDR3 loop reads CASSLEGGRTDTQYF.

The gene calls are TRBV10-3 and TRBJ2-2. From germline, CDR1 is ENHRY and CDR2 SYGVKD. This CDR3 spans 13 amino acids. The CDR3 reads CAISESSTGELFF.

The chain has TRBV12-3 or TRBV12-4 and TRBJ2-3. CDR3 length: 13 amino acids. The CDR3 reads CASSFWSTDTQYF.

The CDR3 region is CASSYGLARRNTEAFF. The rearrangement joins TRBV6-5 to TRBJ1-1. This CDR3 contains 16 residues. Looked up from germline, CDR1 is MNHEY and CDR2 is SVGAGI.

The chain uses TRBV7-9 and TRBJ1-6; TCRdb's assignment of TRBD1 cannot be checked, as there is no DNA. This CDR3 region has 12 residues. The germline gives CDR1 SEHNR, CDR2 FQNEAQ (reference sequence). CDR3: CASSPGTKPIHF.

The chain joins TRBV29-1 to TRBJ2-2; absent DNA, TCRdb's TRBD2 call cannot be checked. Per the germline V gene, CDR1 is SQVTM and CDR2 is ANQGSEA. The length of the CDR3 is 15 residues. The CDR3: CSVEIAGINTGELFF.

The chain joins TRBV27 to TRBJ2-2. The CDR3 loop spans 13 amino acids. Germline assignment: CDR1 MNHEY and CDR2 SMNVEV (reference sequence). The CDR3 region is CASSLSNTGELFF.

The chain combines TRBV5-1 with TRBJ2-1. CDR3 size: 18 residues. Germline assignment: CDR1 SGHRS and CDR2 YFSETQ. The chain's CDR3 is CASSIVPVEPMTYNEQFF.

CDR3 residues: CASSLAGGFPEYEQYF. This sequence joins TRBV7-9 and TRBJ2-7; lacking DNA, the TRBD1 call made by TCRdb goes unchecked. Per the germline V gene, CDR1 is SEHNR and CDR2 is FQNEAQ (reference sequence). The length of the CDR3 is 16 residues.

V is TRBV7-3 and J is TRBJ2-2; as DNA is missing, the TRBD1 call by TCRdb cannot be tested. CDR3 size: 18 residues. Germline V lookup: CDR1 SGHTA, CDR2 FQGTGA. The CDR3 protein is CASSPRGTGGVRSGELFF.

The V gene is TRBV20-1, the J gene TRBJ2-7; the D call from TCRdb, TRBD2, cannot be confirmed without DNA. Germline loops: CDR1 DFQATT, CDR2 SNEGSKA (reference sequence). The CDR3 runs 14 residues. CDR3 protein: CSARVAGDHYEQYF.

The chain employs TRBV6-6 and TRBJ1-2. Germline loops: CDR1 MNHNY, CDR2 SVGAGI (reference sequence). This CDR3 is built from 12 residues. CDR3 protein: CASNTVSYGYTF.